Listed below are T cell receptor beta chains from one sample, sequenced in a study of cytomegalovirus exposure and HLA in healthy donors. Assay: immunoSEQ multiplex PCR; the TCRdb copy retains only in-frame clones and omits some. This table holds more than 140,000 clones, 70% to 80% found once. The sequencing input was PBMCs. These receptors were taken from a female donor in good health and CMV-seronegative. CDR3s include the opening cysteine and the closing phenylalanine or tryptophan.

j_call,v_call,cdr3_aa
TRBJ2-7,TRBV7-2,CASSLVWVGGSYEQYF
TRBJ1-1,TRBV11-3,CASSLEGLSTEAFF
TRBJ1-5,TRBV21-1,CASSFHPGTASGNQPQHF
TRBJ1-1,TRBV6-1,CASRTQGNTEAFF
TRBJ2-3,TRBV14,CASSQRQGRTDTQYF
TRBJ1-2,TRBV7-9,CASSPGTVGYTF
TRBJ2-7,TRBV27,CASSFLAGGPEQYF
TRBJ1-2,TRBV7-9,CASSLEGRERGYTF
TRBJ1-5,TRBV7-5,CARSLETGYQPQHF
TRBJ1-2,TRBV11-2,CASSSGQEKNYGYTF
TRBJ2-1,TRBV7-3,CASSLRGGDYNEQFF
TRBJ1-1,TRBV11-2,CASSSSWTGARNTEAFF
TRBJ2-7,TRBV7-8,CASSSSLGGGRNYEQYF
TRBJ2-1,TRBV2,CASSKENNEQFF
TRBJ2-7,TRBV5-1,CASSLACRVIYEQYF
TRBJ2-5,TRBV6-5,CASSWPGAGETQYF
TRBJ1-1,TRBV10-3,CAISSNTEAFF
TRBJ1-5,TRBV19,CASSIQALQPQHF
TRBJ2-7,TRBV27,CASSLYFGRAGASSYEQYF